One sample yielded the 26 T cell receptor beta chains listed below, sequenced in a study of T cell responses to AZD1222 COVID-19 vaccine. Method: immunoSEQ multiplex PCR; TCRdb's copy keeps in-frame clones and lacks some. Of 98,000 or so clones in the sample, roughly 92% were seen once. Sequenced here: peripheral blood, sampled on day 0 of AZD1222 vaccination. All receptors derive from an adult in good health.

This CDR3 is CAWSFPPGLAGGPTKTQYF. DNA for the CDR3: TGTGCCTGGAGTTTCCCGCCGGGACTAGCGGGAGGGCCGACGAAGACCCAGTACTTC. The rearrangement joins TRBV30 to TRBJ2-5; 16 bases align to TRBD2. The germline V gene has CDR1 GTSNPN and CDR2 SVGIG (reference sequence). Unmatched junction bases numbered 15, after V lost 2 bases and J lost 6 bases. This CDR3 has 19 residues.

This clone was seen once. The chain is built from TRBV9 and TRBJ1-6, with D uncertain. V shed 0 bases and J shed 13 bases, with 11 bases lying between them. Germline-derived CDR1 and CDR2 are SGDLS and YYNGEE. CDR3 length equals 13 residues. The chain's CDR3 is CASSVGGVSPLHF. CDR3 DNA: TGTGCCAGCAGCGTAGGTGGGGTTTCGCCCCTCCACTTT.

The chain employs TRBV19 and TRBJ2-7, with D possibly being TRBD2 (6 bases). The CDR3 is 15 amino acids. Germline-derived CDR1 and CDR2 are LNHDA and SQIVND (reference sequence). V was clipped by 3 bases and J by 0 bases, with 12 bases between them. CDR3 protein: CASSMAGTSSYEQYF. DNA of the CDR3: TGTGCCAGTAGTATGGCGGGAACGAGCTCCTACGAGCAGTACTTC.

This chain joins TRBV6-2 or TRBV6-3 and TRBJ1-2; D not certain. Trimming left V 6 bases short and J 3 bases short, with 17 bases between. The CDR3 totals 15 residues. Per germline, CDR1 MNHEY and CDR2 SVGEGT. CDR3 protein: CASSFPLRRHYGYTF. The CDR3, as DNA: TGTGCCAGCAGCTTTCCCCTACGTCGTCACTATGGCTACACCTTC.

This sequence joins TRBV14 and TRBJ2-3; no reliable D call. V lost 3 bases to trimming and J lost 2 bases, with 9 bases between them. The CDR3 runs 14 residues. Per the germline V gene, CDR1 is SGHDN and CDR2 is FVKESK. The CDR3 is CASSHLDYTDTQYF. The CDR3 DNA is TGTGCCAGCAGCCACCTGGATTACACAGATACGCAGTATTTT.

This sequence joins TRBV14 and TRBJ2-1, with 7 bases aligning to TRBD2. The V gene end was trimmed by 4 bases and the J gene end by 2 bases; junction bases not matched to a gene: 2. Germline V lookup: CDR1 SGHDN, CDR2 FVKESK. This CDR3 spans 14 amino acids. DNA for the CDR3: TGTGCCAGCAGCCCCCGGGGGGCCTACAATGAGCAGTTCTTC. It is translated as CASSPRGAYNEQFF.

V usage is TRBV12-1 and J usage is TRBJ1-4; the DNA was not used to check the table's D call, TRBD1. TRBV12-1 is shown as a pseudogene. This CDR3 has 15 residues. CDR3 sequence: CASTVLLRGLEKLFF. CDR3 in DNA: TGTGCCAGCACCGTGCTCCTCAGGGGGCTTGAAAAACTGTTTTTT.

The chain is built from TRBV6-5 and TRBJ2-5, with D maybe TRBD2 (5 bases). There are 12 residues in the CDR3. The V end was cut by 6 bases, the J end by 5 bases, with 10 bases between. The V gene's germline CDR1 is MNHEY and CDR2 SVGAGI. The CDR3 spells CASSRTPETQYF. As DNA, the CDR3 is TGTGCCAGCAGCCGGACTCCGGAGACCCAGTACTTC.

In DNA form, the CDR3 reads TGTGCCAGTAGTATAAACAGGGGCTACGAGCAGTACTTC. It is translated as CASSINRGYEQYF. V is TRBV19 and J is TRBJ2-7, with 7 bases lining up with TRBD1. The ends lost 2 bases at V and 3 bases at J; junction bases unmatched: 1. CDR3 size: 13 residues. Per the germline V gene, CDR1 is LNHDA and CDR2 is SQIVND (reference sequence). Variable domain in full (rest from reference TRBV19 and TRBJ2-7): DGGITQSPKYLFRKEGQNVTLSCEQNLNHDAMYWYRQDPGQGLRLIYYSQIVNDFQKGDIAEGYSVSREKKESFPLTVTSAQKNPTAFYLCASSINRGYEQYFGPGTRLTVT.

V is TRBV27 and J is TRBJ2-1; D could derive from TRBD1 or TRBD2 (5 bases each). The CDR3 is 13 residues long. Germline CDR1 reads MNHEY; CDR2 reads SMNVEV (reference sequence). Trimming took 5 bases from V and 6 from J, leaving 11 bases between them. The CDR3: CASSPGAGNEQFF. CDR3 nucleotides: TGTGCCAGCAGTCCCGGGGCCGGCAATGAGCAGTTCTTC.

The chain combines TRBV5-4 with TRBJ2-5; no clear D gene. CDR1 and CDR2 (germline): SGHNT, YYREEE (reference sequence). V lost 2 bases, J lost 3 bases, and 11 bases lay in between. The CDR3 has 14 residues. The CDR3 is CASSLDDVEETQYF. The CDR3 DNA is TGTGCCAGCAGCTTAGACGACGTCGAAGAGACCCAGTACTTC.

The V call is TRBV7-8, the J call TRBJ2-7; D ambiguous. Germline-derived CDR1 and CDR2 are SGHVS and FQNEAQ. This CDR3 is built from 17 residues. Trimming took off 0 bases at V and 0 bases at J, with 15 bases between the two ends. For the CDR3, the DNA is TGTGCCAGCAGCTTAGCGCGGTTAGGACGGTACTCCTACGAGCAGTACTTC. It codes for CASSLARLGRYSYEQYF.

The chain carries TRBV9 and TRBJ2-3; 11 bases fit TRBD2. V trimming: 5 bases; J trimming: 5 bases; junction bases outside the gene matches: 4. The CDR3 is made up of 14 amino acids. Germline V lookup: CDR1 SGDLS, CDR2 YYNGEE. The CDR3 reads CASSSSGRIDTQYF. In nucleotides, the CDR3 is TGTGCCAGCAGTTCTAGCGGGAGGATAGATACGCAGTATTTT.

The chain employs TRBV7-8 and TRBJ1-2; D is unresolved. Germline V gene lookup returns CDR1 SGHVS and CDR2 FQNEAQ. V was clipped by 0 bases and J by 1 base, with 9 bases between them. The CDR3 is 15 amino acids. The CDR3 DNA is TGTGCCAGCAGCTTAGCGAGGTTCAGTAACTATGGCTACACCTTC. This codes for CASSLARFSNYGYTF.

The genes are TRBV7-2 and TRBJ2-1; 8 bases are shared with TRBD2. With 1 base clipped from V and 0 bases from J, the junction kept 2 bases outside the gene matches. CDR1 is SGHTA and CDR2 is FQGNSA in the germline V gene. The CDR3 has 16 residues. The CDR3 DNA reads TGTGCCAGCAGCTTAGGCGGGAGGCCCTCCTACAATGAGCAGTTCTTC. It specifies CASSLGGRPSYNEQFF.

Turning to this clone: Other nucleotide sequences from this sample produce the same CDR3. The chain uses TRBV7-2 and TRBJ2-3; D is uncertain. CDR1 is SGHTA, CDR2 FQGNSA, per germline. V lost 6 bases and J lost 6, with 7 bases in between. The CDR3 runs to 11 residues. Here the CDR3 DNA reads TGTGCCAGCAGTCCACTGGATACGCAGTATTTT. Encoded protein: CASSPLDTQYF.

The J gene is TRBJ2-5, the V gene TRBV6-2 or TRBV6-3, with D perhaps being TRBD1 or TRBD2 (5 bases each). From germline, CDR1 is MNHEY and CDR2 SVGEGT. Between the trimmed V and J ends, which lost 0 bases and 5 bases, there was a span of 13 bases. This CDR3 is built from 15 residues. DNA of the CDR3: TGTGCCAGCAGTTACTCAAGGGGAAGGAGGGAGACCCAGTACTTC. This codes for CASSYSRGRRETQYF.

CDR3 nucleotide sequence: TGTGCCAGCAGCCAAGAAGAGGGAGGCAGCGGGGGAGCTTTCTTT. Encoded protein: CASSQEEGGSGGAFF. The chain combines TRBV4-2 with TRBJ1-1, with a tentative D call TRBD1 (5 bases). The V gene's germline CDR1 is LGHNA and CDR2 YNFKEQ. CDR3 length: 15 residues. The germline V and J ends were trimmed by 0 bases and 10 bases, with 18 bases remaining between them.

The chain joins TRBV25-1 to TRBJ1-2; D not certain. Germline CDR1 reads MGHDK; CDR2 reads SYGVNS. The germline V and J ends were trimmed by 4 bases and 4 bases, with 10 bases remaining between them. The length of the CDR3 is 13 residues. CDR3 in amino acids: CASSGPPAYGYTF. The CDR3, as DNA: TGTGCCAGCAGTGGGCCCCCCGCCTATGGCTACACCTTC.

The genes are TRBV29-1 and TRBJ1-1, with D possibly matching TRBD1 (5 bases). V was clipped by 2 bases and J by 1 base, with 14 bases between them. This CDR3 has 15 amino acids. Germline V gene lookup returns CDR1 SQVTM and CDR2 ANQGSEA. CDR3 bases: TGCAGCGTTGAACACGGCGGGGCAAGGAACACTGAAGCTTTCTTT. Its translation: CSVEHGGARNTEAFF.

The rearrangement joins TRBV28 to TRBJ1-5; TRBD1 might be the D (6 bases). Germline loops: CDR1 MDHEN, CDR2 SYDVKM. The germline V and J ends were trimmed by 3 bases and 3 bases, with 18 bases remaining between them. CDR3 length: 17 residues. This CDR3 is CASSFSGGGYTNQPQHF. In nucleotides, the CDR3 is TGTGCCAGCAGTTTTTCGGGAGGGGGTTATACCAATCAGCCCCAGCATTTT.

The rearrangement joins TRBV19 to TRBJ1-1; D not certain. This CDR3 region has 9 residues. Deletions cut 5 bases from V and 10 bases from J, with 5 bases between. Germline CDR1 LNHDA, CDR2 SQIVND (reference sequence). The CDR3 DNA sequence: TGTGCCAGTAGTGCGGGAGCTTTCTTT. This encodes CASSAGAFF.

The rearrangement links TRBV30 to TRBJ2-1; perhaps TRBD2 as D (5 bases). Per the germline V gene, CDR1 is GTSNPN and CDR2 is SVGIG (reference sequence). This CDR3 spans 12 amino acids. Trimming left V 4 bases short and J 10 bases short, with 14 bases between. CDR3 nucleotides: TGTGCCTGGAATACTCTGCCGGGGGAGCAGTTCTTC. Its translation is CAWNTLPGEQFF. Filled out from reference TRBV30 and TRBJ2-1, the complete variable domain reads SQTIHQWPATLVQPVGSPLSLECTVEGTSNPNLYWYRQAAGRGLQLLFYSVGIGQISSEVPQNLSASRPQDRQFILSSKKLLLSDSGFYLCAWNTLPGEQFFGPGTRLTVL.

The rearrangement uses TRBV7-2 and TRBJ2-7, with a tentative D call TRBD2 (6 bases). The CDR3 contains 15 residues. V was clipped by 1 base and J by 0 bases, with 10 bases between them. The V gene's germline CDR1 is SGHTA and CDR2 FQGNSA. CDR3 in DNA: TGTGCCAGCAGCTTAGGGGCTAGCGACTCCTACGAGCAGTACTTC. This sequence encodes CASSLGASDSYEQYF.

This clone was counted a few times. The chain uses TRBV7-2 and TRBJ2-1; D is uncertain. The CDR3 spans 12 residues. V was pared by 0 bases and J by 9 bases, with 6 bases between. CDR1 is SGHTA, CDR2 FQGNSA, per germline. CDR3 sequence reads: CASSLAVGEQFF. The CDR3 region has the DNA TGTGCCAGCAGCTTAGCGGTCGGTGAGCAGTTCTTC. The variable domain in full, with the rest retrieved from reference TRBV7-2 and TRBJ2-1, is GAGVSQSPSNKVTEKGKDVELRCDPISGHTALYWYRQSLGQGLEFLIYFQGNSAPDKSGLPSDRFSAERTGGSVSTLTIQRTQQEDSAVYLCASSLAVGEQFFGPGTRLTVL.

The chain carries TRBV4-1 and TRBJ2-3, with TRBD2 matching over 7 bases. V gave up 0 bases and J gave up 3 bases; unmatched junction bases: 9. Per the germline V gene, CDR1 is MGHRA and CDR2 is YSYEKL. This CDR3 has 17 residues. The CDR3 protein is CASSQDYWRESTDTQYF. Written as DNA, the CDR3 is TGCGCCAGCAGCCAAGATTATTGGCGGGAGTCTACAGATACGCAGTATTTT.